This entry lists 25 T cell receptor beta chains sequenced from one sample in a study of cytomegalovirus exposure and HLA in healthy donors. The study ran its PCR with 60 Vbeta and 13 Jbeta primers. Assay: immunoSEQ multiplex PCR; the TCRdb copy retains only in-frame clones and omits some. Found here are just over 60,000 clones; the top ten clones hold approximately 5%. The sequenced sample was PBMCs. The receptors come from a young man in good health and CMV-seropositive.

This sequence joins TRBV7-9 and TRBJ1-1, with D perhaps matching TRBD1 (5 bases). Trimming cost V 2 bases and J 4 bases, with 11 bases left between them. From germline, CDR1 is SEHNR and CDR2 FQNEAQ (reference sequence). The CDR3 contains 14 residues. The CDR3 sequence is CASSLPPGGTEAFF. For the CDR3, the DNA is TGTGCCAGCAGCTTACCCCCCGGGGGCACTGAAGCTTTCTTT.

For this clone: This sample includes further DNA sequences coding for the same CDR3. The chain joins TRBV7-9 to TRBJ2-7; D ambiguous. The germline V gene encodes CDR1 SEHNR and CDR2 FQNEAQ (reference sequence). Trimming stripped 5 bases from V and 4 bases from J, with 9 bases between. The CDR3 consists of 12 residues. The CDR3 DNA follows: TGTGCCAGCAGCCTGACTGCATACGAGCAGTACTTC. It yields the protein CASSLTAYEQYF.

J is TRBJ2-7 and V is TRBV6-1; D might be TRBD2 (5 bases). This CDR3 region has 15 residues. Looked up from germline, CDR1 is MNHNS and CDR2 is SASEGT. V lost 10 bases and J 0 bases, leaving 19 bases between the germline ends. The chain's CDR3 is CATRGVSGSSYEQYF. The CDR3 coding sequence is TGTGCCACCCGGGGAGTTTCGGGATCCTCCTACGAGCAGTACTTC.

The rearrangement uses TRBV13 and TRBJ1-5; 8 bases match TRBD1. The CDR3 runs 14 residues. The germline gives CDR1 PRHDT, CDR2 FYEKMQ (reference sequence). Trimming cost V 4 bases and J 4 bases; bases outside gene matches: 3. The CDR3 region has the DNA TGTGCCAGCAGCTACCGACAGGGGAATCAGCCCCAGCATTTT. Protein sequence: CASSYRQGNQPQHF.

The CDR3 loop reads CASSPIDSFEAFF. CDR3 bases: TGTGCCAGCAGCCCAATCGACAGTTTTGAAGCTTTCTTT. The V and J genes are TRBV5-5 and TRBJ1-1, with D tentatively TRBD1 (5 bases). The CDR3 loop spans 13 amino acids. Trimming stripped 4 bases from V and 7 bases from J, with 14 bases between. Germline assignment: CDR1 SGHKS and CDR2 YYEKEE (reference sequence).

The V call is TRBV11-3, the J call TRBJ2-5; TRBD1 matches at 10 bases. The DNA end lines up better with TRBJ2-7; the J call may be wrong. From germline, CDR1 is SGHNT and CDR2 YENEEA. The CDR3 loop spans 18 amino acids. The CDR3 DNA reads TGTGCCAGCAGCTTAGATACCAGACAGGGGGCAAGCTCCTACGAGCAGTACTTC. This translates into CASSLDTRQGASSYEQYF.

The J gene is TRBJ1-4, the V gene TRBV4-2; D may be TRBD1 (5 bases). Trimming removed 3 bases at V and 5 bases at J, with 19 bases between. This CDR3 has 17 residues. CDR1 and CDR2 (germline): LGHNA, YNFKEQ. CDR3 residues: CASSQLLGGAGNEKLFF. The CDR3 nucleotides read TGTGCCAGCAGCCAGTTACTAGGTGGGGCGGGGAATGAAAAACTGTTTTTT.

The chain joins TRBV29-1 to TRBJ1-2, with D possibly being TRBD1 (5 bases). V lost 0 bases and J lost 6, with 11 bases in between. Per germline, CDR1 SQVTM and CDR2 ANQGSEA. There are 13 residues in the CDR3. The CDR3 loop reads CSVEDGQGDGYTF. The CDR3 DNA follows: TGCAGCGTTGAAGATGGCCAGGGCGATGGCTACACCTTC.

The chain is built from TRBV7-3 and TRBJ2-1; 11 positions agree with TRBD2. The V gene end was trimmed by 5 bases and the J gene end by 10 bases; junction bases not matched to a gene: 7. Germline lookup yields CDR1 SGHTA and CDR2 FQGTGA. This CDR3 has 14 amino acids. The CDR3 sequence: CASSPDSGRGEQFF. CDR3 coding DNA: TGTGCCAGCAGCCCCGATAGCGGGAGGGGCGAGCAGTTCTTC.

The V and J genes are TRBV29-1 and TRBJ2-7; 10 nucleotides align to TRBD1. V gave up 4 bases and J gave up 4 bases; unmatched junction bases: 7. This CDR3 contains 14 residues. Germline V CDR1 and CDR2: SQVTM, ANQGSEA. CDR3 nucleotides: TGCAGCGTTGGCCCGGGACAGGGGATTTACGAGCAGTACTTC. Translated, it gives CSVGPGQGIYEQYF.

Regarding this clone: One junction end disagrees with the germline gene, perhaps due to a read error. The CDR3 sequence: CARSENSPLHF. CDR3 nucleotide sequence: TGTGCCAGAAGTGAAAATTCACCCCTACACTTT. This sequence joins TRBV25-1 and TRBJ1-6; no clear D gene. Germline CDR1 reads MGHDK; CDR2 reads SYGVNS. The CDR3 loop spans 11 amino acids.

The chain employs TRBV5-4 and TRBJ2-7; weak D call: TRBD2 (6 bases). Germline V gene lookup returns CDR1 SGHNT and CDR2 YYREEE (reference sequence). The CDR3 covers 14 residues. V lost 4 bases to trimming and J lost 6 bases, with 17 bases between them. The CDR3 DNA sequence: TGTGCCAGCAGCCTCGAAAGGAGGGTAGTCGAGCAGTACTTC. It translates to CASSLERRVVEQYF.

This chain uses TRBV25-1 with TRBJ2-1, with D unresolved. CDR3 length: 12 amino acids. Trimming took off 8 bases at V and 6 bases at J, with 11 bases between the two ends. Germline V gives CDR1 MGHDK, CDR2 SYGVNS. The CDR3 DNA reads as TGTGCCAGCTCCCACTCCGCCAATGAGCAGTTCTTC. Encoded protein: CASSHSANEQFF.

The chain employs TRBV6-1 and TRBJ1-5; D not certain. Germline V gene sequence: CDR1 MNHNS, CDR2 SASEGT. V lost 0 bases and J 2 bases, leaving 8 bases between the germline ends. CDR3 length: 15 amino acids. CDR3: CASSEADGGNQPQHF. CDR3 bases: TGTGCCAGCAGTGAAGCGGACGGGGGCAATCAGCCCCAGCATTTT.

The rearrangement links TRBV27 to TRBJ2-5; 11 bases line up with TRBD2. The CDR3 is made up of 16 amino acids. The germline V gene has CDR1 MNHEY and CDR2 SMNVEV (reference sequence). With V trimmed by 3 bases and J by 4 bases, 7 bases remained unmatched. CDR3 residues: CASSFVSGREGETQYF. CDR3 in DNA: TGTGCCAGCAGTTTTGTTAGCGGGAGGGAGGGAGAGACCCAGTACTTC.

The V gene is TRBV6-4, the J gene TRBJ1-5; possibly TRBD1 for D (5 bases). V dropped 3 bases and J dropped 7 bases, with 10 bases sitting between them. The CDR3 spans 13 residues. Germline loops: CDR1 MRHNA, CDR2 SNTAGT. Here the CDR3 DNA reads TGTGCCAGCAGTGAGCAGGGAGGGCAGCCCCAGCATTTT. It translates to CASSEQGGQPQHF.

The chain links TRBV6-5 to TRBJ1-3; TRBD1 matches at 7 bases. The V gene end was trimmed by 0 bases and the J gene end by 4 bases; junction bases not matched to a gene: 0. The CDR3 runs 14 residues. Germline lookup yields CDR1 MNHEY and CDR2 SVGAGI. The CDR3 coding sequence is TGTGCCAGCAGTTACTCGGGACAGGGAAACACCATATATTTT. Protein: CASSYSGQGNTIYF.

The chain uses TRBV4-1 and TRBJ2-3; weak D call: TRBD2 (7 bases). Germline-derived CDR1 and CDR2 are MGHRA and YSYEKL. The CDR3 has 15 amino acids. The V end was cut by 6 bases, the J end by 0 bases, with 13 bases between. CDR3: CASRWGGGSTDTQYF. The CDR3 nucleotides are TGCGCCAGCAGGTGGGGGGGCGGTAGCACAGATACGCAGTATTTT.

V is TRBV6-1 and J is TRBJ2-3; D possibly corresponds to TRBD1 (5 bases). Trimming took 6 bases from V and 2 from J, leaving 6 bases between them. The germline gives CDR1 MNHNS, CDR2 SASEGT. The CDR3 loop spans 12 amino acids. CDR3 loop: CASRDNTDTQYF. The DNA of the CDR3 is TGTGCCAGCAGGGACAACACAGATACGCAGTATTTT.

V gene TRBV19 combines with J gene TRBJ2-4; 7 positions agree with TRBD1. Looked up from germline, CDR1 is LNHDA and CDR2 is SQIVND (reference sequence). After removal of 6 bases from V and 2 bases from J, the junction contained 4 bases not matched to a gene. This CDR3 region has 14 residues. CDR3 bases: TGTGCCAGTAGCCGCAGGGGGACCAAAAACATTCAGTACTTC. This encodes CASSRRGTKNIQYF.

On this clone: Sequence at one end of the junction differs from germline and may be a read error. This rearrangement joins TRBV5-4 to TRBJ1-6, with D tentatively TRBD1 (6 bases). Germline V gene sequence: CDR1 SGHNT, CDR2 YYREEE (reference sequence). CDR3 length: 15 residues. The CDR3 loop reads CASSLDQGYNSPLHF. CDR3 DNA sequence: TGTGCCAGCAGCTTAGACCAGGGGTATAATTCACCCCTACACTTT.

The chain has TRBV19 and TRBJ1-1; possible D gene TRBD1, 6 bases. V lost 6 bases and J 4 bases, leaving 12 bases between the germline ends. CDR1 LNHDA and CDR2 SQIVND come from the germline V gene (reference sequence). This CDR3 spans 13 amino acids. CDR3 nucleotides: TGTGCCAGTAGCCTCGGGACATCCACTGAAGCTTTCTTT. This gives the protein CASSLGTSTEAFF.

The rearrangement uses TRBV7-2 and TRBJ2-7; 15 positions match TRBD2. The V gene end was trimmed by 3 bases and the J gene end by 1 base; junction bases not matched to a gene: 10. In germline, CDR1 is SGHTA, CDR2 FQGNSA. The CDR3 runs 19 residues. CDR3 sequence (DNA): TGTGCCAGCAGCTTTTTTCCCACCGGACTAGCGGGGGGGTCCTACGAGCAGTACTTC. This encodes CASSFFPTGLAGGSYEQYF.

The CDR3 bases are TGCGCCAGCAGCCAAGATCGCCAGTACACTGAAGCTTTCTTT. Translated: CASSQDRQYTEAFF. The chain employs TRBV4-1 and TRBJ1-1; D not resolved. This CDR3 is 14 amino acids long. The germline V gene encodes CDR1 MGHRA and CDR2 YSYEKL. V lost 0 bases and J 3 bases, leaving 8 bases between the germline ends.

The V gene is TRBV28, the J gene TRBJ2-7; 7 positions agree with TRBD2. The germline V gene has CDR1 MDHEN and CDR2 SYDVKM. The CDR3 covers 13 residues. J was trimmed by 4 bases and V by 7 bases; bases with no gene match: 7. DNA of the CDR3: TGTGCCAGCACCCCGGGGGGTGAGTACGAGCAGTACTTC. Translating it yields CASTPGGEYEQYF. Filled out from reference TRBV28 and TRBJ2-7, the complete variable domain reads DVKVTQSSRYLVKRTGEKVFLECVQDMDHENMFWYRQDPGLGLRLIYFSYDVKMKEKGDIPEGYSVSREKKERFSLILESASTNQTSMYLCASTPGGEYEQYFGPGTRLTVT.